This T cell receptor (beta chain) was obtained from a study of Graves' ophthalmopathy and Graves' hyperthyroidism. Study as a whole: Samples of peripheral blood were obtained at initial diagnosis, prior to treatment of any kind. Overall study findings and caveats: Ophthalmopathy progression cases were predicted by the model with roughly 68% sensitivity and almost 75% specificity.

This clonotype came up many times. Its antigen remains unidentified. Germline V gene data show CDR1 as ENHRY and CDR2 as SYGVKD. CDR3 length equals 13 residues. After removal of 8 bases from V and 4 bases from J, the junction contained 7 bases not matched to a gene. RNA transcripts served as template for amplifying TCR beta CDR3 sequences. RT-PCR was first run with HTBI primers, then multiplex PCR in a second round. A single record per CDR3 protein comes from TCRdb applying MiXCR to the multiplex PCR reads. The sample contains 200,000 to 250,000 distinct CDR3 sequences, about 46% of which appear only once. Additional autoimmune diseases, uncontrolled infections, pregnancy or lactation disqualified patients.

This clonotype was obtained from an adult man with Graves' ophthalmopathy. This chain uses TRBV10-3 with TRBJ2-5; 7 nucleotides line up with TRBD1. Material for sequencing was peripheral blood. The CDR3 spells CAIRQQGPETQYF. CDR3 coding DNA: TGTGCCATCCGTCAACAGGGGCCAGAGACCCAGTACTTC.